This TCR beta chain was captured by sequencing in a study of neurological immune-mediated disorders. Study-wide findings and caveats: None of the CDR3 amino acid sequences in expanded clones turned up in more than one subject, which points to private repertoires in all groups. Levels of TCR clonal expansion peaked in HTLV-1-associated myelopathy and reached their lowest in multiple sclerosis, under those of healthy controls.

This clonotype was observed many times. The antigen remains undetermined. CDR3 length: 13 amino acids. Per germline, CDR1 MNHEY and CDR2 SVGEGT. Trimming removed 4 bases from V and 1 base from J, with 7 bases in between. TCRdb re-called the 5' RACE reads through MiXCR, storing one row per CDR3 protein. Here the sample spans tens of thousands of distinct CDR3 sequences, about 10% being singletons. Time point indicated: longitudinal time-point 1 (baseline). 2 million unsorted PBMCs were stored in RNAlater at -80 °C before RNA extraction. The sample comprised PBMCs. The receptor's source is a male donor with HTLV-1-associated myelopathy (HAM/TSP). The rearrangement links TRBV6-2 or TRBV6-3 to TRBJ1-1; no clear D. CDR3 loop: CASSSTTNTEAFF. The DNA of the CDR3 is TGTGCCAGCAGTTCCACAACGAACACTGAAGCTTTCTTT.